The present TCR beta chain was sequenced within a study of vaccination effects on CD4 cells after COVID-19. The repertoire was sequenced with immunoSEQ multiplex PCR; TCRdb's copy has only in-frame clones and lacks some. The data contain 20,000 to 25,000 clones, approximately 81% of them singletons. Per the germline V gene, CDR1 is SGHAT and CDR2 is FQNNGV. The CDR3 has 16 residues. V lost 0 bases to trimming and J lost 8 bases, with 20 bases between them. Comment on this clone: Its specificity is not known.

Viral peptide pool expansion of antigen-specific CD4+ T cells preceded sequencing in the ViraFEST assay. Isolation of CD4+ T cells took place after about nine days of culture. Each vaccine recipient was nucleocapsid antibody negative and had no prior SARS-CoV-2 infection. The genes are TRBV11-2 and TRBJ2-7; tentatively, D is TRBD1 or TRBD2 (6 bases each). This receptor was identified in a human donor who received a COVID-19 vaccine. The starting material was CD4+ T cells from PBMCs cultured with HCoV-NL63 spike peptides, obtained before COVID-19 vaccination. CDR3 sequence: CASSLDGSGATPKQYF. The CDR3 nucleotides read TGTGCCAGCAGCTTAGATGGATCGGGGGCGACCCCGAAGCAGTACTTC.